The 21 T cell receptor beta chains presented below share a single source sample, sequenced in a study of T-cell memory formation after mild COVID-19. TCRdb independently ran MiXCR on the 5' RACE reads; one entry per CDR3 protein. The sample lists fewer than 150,000 distinct CDR3 sequences; 22% were seen once. The specimen sequenced was PBMCs or a T cell subset sorted from them (not recorded which). The source is a man aged 18 to 29 who had mild COVID-19 (a few samples of this study predate the infection). Cell type and time point are not known.

The chain uses TRBV6-5 and TRBJ1-5, with no clear D. The V end lost 0 bases, the J end lost 6 bases, and 9 bases lay between the germline ends. Germline CDR1 MNHEY, CDR2 SVGAGI. The CDR3 is made up of 14 amino acids. This chain's CDR3 is CASSYSGGSQPQHF. The DNA of the CDR3 is TGTGCCAGCAGTTACTCTGGAGGGAGTCAGCCCCAGCATTTT.

There are a few counts of this clonotype. This chain connects TRBV6-4 to TRBJ1-5; D might be TRBD1 (5 bases). The CDR3 extends over 12 amino acids. Trimming shortened V by 6 bases and J by 16 bases, and 19 bases separated the two germline ends. Germline CDR1 MRHNA, CDR2 SNTAGT. The CDR3 DNA reads as TGTGCCAGCAGCAACGACAGAACTTTTTATCATTTT. It codes for CASSNDRTFYHF.

The table lists this clonotype with many counts. The chain is built from TRBV5-5 and TRBJ1-5; D call uncertain. Trimming removed 4 bases at V and 4 bases at J, with 15 bases between. CDR3 length equals 15 residues. The V gene's germline CDR1 is SGHKS and CDR2 YYEKEE (reference sequence). CDR3 sequence (DNA): TGTGCCAGCAGCCCGGACGGCAGGTTAAATCAGCCCCAGCATTTT. Its translation is CASSPDGRLNQPQHF.

This clonotype was found a few times. The chain joins TRBV5-6 to TRBJ2-7; TRBD1 might be the D (6 bases). The CDR3 contains 18 residues. Germline V lookup: CDR1 SGHDT, CDR2 YYEEEE. V was cut by 5 bases and J by 0 bases, with 24 bases left in between. For the CDR3, the DNA is TGTGCCAGCAGTCTATCAGGGGACATTAAAGAGGGCTCCTACGAGCAGTACGTC. This translates into CASSLSGDIKEGSYEQYV.

In its sample, this clonotype was seen a few times. This chain uses TRBV6-5 with TRBJ2-7; the D gene could be TRBD1 or TRBD2 (5 bases each). CDR3 length equals 13 residues. Per the germline V gene, CDR1 is MNHEY and CDR2 is SVGAGI. Trimming cost V 5 bases and J 7 bases, with 15 bases left between them. In DNA form, the CDR3 reads TGTGCCAGCAGTAGAGGGACCTTTGATGAGCAGTACTTC. Its translation is CASSRGTFDEQYF.

The chain is built from TRBV4-1 and TRBJ2-3, with D maybe TRBD2 (6 bases). Germline V gene lookup returns CDR1 MGHRA and CDR2 YSYEKL. CDR3 length: 15 residues. Trimming took 1 base from V and 0 from J, leaving 8 bases between them. The CDR3 DNA sequence: TGCGCCAGCAGCCAAGTCGCGGGGAGCACAGATACGCAGTATTTT. It specifies CASSQVAGSTDTQYF.

The chain employs TRBV7-9 and TRBJ1-2; weak D call: TRBD1 (5 bases). The CDR3 consists of 15 residues. Germline V gene sequence: CDR1 SEHNR, CDR2 FQNEAQ (reference sequence). Trimming cost V 4 bases and J 2 bases, with 14 bases left between them. In DNA form, the CDR3 reads TGTGCCAGCAGCTCCTGGGACTCTGAGAACTATGGCTACACCTTC. The encoded protein is CASSSWDSENYGYTF.

In its sample, this clonotype was seen many times. The genes are TRBV12-3 or TRBV12-4 and TRBJ1-2; D is unresolved. The germline V and J ends were trimmed by 7 bases and 3 bases, with 12 bases remaining between them. The CDR3 runs to 13 residues. The CDR3 coding sequence is TGTGCCAGCACCCGAGAGGGATACTATGGCTACACCTTC. Its translation: CASTREGYYGYTF.

This clonotype occurred a few times. The chain carries TRBV4-1 and TRBJ1-1; D perhaps matches TRBD1 (6 bases). V lost 2 bases and J 4 bases, leaving 14 bases between the germline ends. Germline CDR1 is MGHRA and CDR2 is YSYEKL. The CDR3 has 15 residues. As DNA, the CDR3 is TGCGCCAGCAGCCAAATTGACAGGTTGGGCACTGAAGCTTTCTTT. Protein: CASSQIDRLGTEAFF.

This chain connects TRBV7-9 to TRBJ1-2; TRBD1 matches at 7 bases. Germline V lookup: CDR1 SEHNR, CDR2 FQNEAQ (reference sequence). Trimming took 0 bases from V and 4 from J; bases not matched to a gene: 5. The CDR3 is made up of 15 amino acids. The CDR3 nucleotides are TGTGCCAGCAGCTTAGCAGGGACAGAACTCTATGGCTACACCTTC. Its translation is CASSLAGTELYGYTF.

The chain couples TRBV7-9 to TRBJ1-2; D not certain. Germline assignment: CDR1 SEHNR and CDR2 FQNEAQ (reference sequence). Trimming removed 1 base at V and 4 bases at J, with 7 bases between. This CDR3 comprises 13 residues. The CDR3 DNA reads TGTGCCAGCAGCTTAGGTCAGCTCTATGGCTACACCTTC. It translates to CASSLGQLYGYTF.

This clonotype has more than one count but fewer than ten. CDR3: CASRPTGTGRNYEQYF. In DNA form, the CDR3 reads TGTGCCAGCAGACCAACCGGGACAGGGAGGAATTACGAGCAGTACTTC. This sequence joins TRBV6-5 and TRBJ2-7, with 9 bases aligning to TRBD1. Germline trimming cut 6 bases from V and 4 bases from J; bases unmatched to any gene: 13. The CDR3 extends over 16 amino acids. Looked up from germline, CDR1 is MNHEY and CDR2 is SVGAGI.

This clonotype showed up many times. The gene calls are TRBV7-2 and TRBJ1-5; perhaps TRBD1 as D (6 bases). Germline CDR1 is SGHTA and CDR2 is FQGNSA. V lost 4 bases, J lost 4 bases, and 11 bases lay in between. The CDR3 spans 14 residues. Here the CDR3 reads CASSSRGWNQPQHF. In DNA, the CDR3 is TGTGCCAGCAGCTCCAGGGGATGGAATCAGCCCCAGCATTTT.

This clonotype was detected only a few times. The V gene is TRBV4-1, the J gene TRBJ2-1; 11 nucleotides agree with TRBD2. The length of the CDR3 is 18 residues. Germline V gene data show CDR1 as MGHRA and CDR2 as YSYEKL. The trim removed 4 bases at V and 2 bases at J, leaving 10 bases unmatched. The CDR3: CASSLRTSGSWAYNEQFF. As DNA, the CDR3 is TGCGCCAGCAGCCTAAGGACTAGCGGGTCCTGGGCCTACAATGAGCAGTTCTTC.

The chain joins TRBV12-3 or TRBV12-4 to TRBJ2-1; the D gene is possibly TRBD2 (6 bases). The CDR3 spans 14 residues. Trimming stripped 7 bases from V and 8 bases from J, with 18 bases between. The CDR3 region is CASTLRGRRDEQFF. The CDR3 bases are TGTGCCAGCACCCTCCGGGGGAGACGGGATGAGCAGTTCTTC.

The chain carries TRBV15 and TRBJ2-5; the D gene is possibly TRBD1 (6 bases). The CDR3 runs to 16 residues. With 2 bases removed from V and 5 bases from J, the gap between germline ends came to 18 bases. Germline V gives CDR1 LNHNV, CDR2 YYDKDF (reference sequence). In DNA form, the CDR3 reads TGTGCCACCAGCAGACTTGGACCAGGGGAAGGGGAGACCCAGTACTTC. Translating it yields CATSRLGPGEGETQYF.

This clonotype was picked up one time. This chain joins TRBV5-1 and TRBJ2-5; a weak D match, TRBD1 (5 bases). Germline CDR1 reads SGHRS; CDR2 reads YFSETQ. This CDR3 region has 13 residues. V gave up 7 bases and J gave up 0 bases, with 10 bases separating them. CDR3: CASGPTDQETQYF. The CDR3 nucleotides read TGCGCCAGCGGCCCGACAGACCAAGAGACCCAGTACTTC.

This clonotype was counted only a few times. The rearrangement joins TRBV20-1 to TRBJ2-3; D call uncertain. The CDR3 runs to 13 residues. CDR1 is DFQATT and CDR2 is SNEGSKA in the germline V gene (reference sequence). V was clipped by 6 bases and J by 8 bases, with 18 bases between them. The CDR3 spells CSALEQPGFTQYF. As DNA, the CDR3 is TGCAGTGCCCTAGAACAACCCGGGTTTACGCAGTATTTT.

V and J are TRBV10-3 and TRBJ1-6; no definite D call. The CDR3 extends over 15 amino acids. Per germline, CDR1 ENHRY and CDR2 SYGVKD. The V end was cut by 2 bases, the J end by 10 bases, with 15 bases between. CDR3 loop: CAISEQPGESSPLHF. The CDR3 DNA reads TGTGCCATCAGTGAGCAACCAGGAGAAAGCTCACCCCTCCACTTT.

The chain employs TRBV4-2 and TRBJ1-6; no clear D gene. This CDR3 is built from 16 residues. V was shortened by 0 bases and J by 9 bases, with 15 bases between the two germline ends. Per germline, CDR1 LGHNA and CDR2 YNFKEQ. As DNA, the CDR3 is TGTGCCAGCAGCCAAGACAGTCTCCCGCAGATTTCACCCCTCCACTTT. Translating it yields CASSQDSLPQISPLHF.

This clonotype came up a few times. The chain links TRBV7-3 to TRBJ2-3; 7 nucleotides match TRBD2. Trimming at V came to 5 bases and at J to 1 base, leaving 3 bases not matched to a gene. CDR1 and CDR2 from the germline V gene are SGHTA and FQGTGA. The CDR3 is 14 amino acids. In DNA, the CDR3 is TGTGCCAGCAGCCGCAGCGGGGGCACAGATACGCAGTATTTT. Translation: CASSRSGGTDTQYF.